This T cell receptor (beta chain) was captured by sequencing in a study of shared clonotypes between healthy human individuals. Naive-designated CD8 cells lacked CD45RO, were positively enriched for CCR7, and omitted terminally differentiated effector memory CD45RA+ cells. This CDR3 is built from 17 residues. The junction had 7 bases not matched to a gene; V was cut back by 0 bases and J by 0 bases. Germline V CDR1 and CDR2: SGDLS, YYNGEE. Findings and limits, study-wide: Across subsets, estimated richness was generally greater for naive than for memory populations. Compared with clonotypes that all four donors shared, non-shared clonotypes had lower generation probabilities. Despite large depth, sorted-subset datasets appeared incompletely sequenced. A handful of donors held about 4.5% of naive CD4 clonotypes in common.

Assay used: immunoSEQ multiplex PCR; TCRdb lists only in-frame clones, some missing. The sample shows around 600,000 clones, roughly 95% of them seen only once. Concerning this clone itself: Its antigen is not known.

This chain connects TRBV9 to TRBJ2-7, with TRBD1 matching 9 bases. The origin of this receptor is a woman aged 25 to 45 in good health. The specimen sequenced was naive CD8+ T cells sorted from blood. CDR3 DNA: TGTGCCAGCAGCGTAGAGGAATCGGACAGGGGCTCCTACGAGCAGTACTTC. This codes for CASSVEESDRGSYEQYF.